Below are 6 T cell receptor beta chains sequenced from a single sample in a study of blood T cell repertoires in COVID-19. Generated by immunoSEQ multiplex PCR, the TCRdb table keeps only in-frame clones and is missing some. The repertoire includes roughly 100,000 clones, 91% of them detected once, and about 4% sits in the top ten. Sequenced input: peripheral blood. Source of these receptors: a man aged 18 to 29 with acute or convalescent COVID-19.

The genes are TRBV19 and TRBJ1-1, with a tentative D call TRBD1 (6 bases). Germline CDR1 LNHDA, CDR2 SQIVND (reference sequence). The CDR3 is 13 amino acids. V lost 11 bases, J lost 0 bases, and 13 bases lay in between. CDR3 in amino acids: CAVRGHLNTEAFF. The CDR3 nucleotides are TGTGCCGTAAGGGGACATCTGAACACTGAAGCTTTCTTT.

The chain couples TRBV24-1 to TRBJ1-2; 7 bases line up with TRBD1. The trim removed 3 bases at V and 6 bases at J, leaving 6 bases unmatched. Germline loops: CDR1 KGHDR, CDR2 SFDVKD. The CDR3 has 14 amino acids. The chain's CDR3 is CATSDPTGTDGYTF. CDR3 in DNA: TGTGCCACCAGTGATCCGACAGGGACTGATGGCTACACCTTC.

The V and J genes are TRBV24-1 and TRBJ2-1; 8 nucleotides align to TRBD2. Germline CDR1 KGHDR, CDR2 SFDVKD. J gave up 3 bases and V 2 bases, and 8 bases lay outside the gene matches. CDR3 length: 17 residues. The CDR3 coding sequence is TGTGCCACCAGTGATTCCCGGAAAGCGGGAGTCTACAATGAGCAGTTCTTC. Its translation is CATSDSRKAGVYNEQFF.

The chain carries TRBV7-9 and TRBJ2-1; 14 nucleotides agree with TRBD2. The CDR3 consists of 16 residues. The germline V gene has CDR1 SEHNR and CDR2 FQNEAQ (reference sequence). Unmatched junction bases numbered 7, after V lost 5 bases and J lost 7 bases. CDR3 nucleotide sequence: TGTGCCAGCAGCCTAGTGGGACTAGCGGGAGTAAATGAGCAGTTCTTC. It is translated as CASSLVGLAGVNEQFF.

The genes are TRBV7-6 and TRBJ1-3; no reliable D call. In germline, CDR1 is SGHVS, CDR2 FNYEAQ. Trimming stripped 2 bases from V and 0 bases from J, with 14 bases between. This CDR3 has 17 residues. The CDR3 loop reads CASSLLAERTSGNTIYF. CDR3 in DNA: TGTGCCAGCAGCTTATTAGCGGAACGGACCTCTGGAAACACCATATATTTT.

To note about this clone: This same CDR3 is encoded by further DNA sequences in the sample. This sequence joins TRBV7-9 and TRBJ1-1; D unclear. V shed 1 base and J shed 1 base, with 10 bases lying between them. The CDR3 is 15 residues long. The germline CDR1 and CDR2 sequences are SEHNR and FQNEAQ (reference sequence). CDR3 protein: CASSLVGRENTEAFF. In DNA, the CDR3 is TGTGCCAGCAGCTTAGTTGGGCGCGAGAACACTGAAGCTTTCTTT.